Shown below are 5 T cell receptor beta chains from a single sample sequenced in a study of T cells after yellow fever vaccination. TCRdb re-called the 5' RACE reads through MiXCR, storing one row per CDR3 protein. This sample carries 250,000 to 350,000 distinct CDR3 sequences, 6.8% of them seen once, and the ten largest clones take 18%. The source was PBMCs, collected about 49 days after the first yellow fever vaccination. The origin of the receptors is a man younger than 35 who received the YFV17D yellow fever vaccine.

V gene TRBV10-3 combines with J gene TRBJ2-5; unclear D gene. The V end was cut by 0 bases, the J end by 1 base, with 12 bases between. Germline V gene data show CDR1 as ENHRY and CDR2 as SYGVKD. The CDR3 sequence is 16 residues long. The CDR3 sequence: CAISESTHQVQETQYF. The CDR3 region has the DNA TGTGCCATCAGTGAGTCGACACACCAGGTCCAAGAGACCCAGTACTTC.

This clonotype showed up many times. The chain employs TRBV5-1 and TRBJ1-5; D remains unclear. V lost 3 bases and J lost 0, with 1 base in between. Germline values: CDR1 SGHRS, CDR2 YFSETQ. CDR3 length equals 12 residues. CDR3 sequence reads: CASSYSNQPQHF. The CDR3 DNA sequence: TGCGCCAGCAGCTATAGCAATCAGCCCCAGCATTTT.

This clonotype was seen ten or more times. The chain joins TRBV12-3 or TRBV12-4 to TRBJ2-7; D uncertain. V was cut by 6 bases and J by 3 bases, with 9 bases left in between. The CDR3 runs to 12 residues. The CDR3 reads CASRLLGYEQYF. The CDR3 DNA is TGTGCCAGCAGACTACTGGGCTACGAGCAGTACTTC.

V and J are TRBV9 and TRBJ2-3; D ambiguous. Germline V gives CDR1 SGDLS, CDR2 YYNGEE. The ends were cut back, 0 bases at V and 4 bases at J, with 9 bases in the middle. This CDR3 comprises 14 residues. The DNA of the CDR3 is TGTGCCAGCAGCGTAGGAGTAAGCCCAGATACGCAGTATTTT. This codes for CASSVGVSPDTQYF. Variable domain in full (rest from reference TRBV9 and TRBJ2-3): DSGVTQTPKHLITATGQRVTLRCSPRSGDLSVYWYQQSLDQGLQFLIQYYNGEERAKGNILERFSAQQFPDLHSELNLSSLELGDSALYFCASSVGVSPDTQYFGPGTRLTVL.

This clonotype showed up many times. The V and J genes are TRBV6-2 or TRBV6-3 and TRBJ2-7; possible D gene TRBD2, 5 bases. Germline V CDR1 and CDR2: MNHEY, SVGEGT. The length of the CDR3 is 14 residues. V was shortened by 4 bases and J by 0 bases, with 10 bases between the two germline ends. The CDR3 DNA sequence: TGTGCCAGCAGTTCCGACTACGTCTCCTACGAGCAGTACGTC. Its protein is CASSSDYVSYEQYV.